This entry concerns a single TCR beta chain. The antigen remains undetermined. These data come from a study of cytomegalovirus exposure and HLA in healthy donors. It was with 60 Vbeta and 13 Jbeta primers that the PCR ran. Here immunoSEQ multiplex PCR was the method, and the copy in TCRdb shows in-frame clones only, minus some. The table lists about 110,000 clones, 65% to 85% of them singletons, with roughly 2.1% in the top ten. Whole-study results and caveats: With later analysis, a missense DCLRE1C variant became linked to TCR beta V- and J-gene trimming.

This TCR came from a man between 18 and 35 years old in good health and CMV-seronegative. Sequenced material: PBMCs.

Here the CDR3 DNA reads TGTGCCAGCAGTAACGGGGCCCCCGGAGGTAGGGGGGAGCAGTACTTC. It codes for CASSNGAPGGRGEQYF. This chain uses TRBV28 with TRBJ2-7; a weak D match, TRBD1 (6 bases). Germline lookup yields CDR1 MDHEN and CDR2 SYDVKM. The CDR3 has 16 amino acids. The germline V and J ends were trimmed by 5 bases and 7 bases, with 24 bases remaining between them.